The 16 T cell receptor beta chains given below trace back to one sample, sequenced in a study of vaccination and CD4 T cells after COVID-19. These TCRs are of unknown antigen specificity. The treatment is: roughly ten-day PBMC culture with coronavirus spike peptide pools or control peptides (ViraFEST assay). Cultured CD4+ T-cell DNA underwent Oncomine TCR Beta short-read sequencing. TCRdb called the PCR reads again in MiXCR, with one record for every CDR3 protein. The table includes 10,000 or so distinct CDR3 sequences, 55% detected once. Sequencing was performed on CD4+ T cells from blood, cultured in vitro. The receptors shown here come from a human donor who had recovered from COVID-19.

The chain employs TRBV6-1 and TRBJ1-1, with a possible D match to TRBD1 (5 bases). From germline, CDR1 is MNHNS and CDR2 SASEGT. The length of the CDR3 is 12 residues. Trimming pared 8 bases from V and 7 bases from J, leaving 14 bases between. In nucleotides, the CDR3 is TGTGCCAGCCGGTCAGGGCCGGGTGAAGCTTTCTTT. Protein sequence: CASRSGPGEAFF.

The chain uses TRBV6-1 and TRBJ1-1; D is unresolved. This CDR3 comprises 12 residues. Germline assignment: CDR1 MNHNS and CDR2 SASEGT. Trimming took 6 bases from V and 3 from J, leaving 8 bases between them. The CDR3 is CASSVRDTEAFF. CDR3 nucleotides: TGTGCCAGCAGCGTACGGGACACTGAAGCTTTCTTT.

This clonotype has more than one count but fewer than ten. V is TRBV27 and J is TRBJ1-1; 8 bases map to TRBD1. V dropped 2 bases and J dropped 4; count of bases not matched to a gene: 9. The CDR3 totals 16 residues. Germline values: CDR1 MNHEY, CDR2 SMNVEV (reference sequence). DNA for the CDR3: TGTGCCAGCAGTTTACAGGGGGCGATCGGTTTCACTGAAGCTTTCTTT. It is translated as CASSLQGAIGFTEAFF.

This clonotype has a handful of counts. The V call is TRBV15, the J call TRBJ1-1; 8 bases line up with TRBD1. Germline CDR1 reads LNHNV; CDR2 reads YYDKDF (reference sequence). The J segment lost 5 bases and the V segment lost 1 base, leaving 6 bases of the junction unmatched. CDR3 length: 15 amino acids. CDR3 amino acids: CATSRGTGGRTEAFF. CDR3 DNA sequence: TGTGCCACCAGCAGAGGCACAGGGGGAAGAACTGAAGCTTTCTTT. The entire variable domain, with the rest obtained from reference TRBV15 and TRBJ1-1, is as follows: DAMVIQNPRYQVTQFGKPVTLSCSQTLNHNVMYWYQQKSSQAPKLLFHYYDKDFNNEADTPDNFQSRRPNTSFCFLDIRSPGLGDTAMYLCATSRGTGGRTEAFFGQGTRLTVV.

This rearrangement joins TRBV7-8 to TRBJ1-2; a possible D gene is TRBD1 (5 bases). CDR1 SGHVS and CDR2 FQNEAQ come from the germline V gene. Trimming left V 3 bases short and J 2 bases short, with 10 bases between. The length of the CDR3 is 14 residues. The CDR3 sequence: CASSLGSGNYGYTF. CDR3 DNA: TGTGCCAGCAGCTTGGGGTCAGGGAACTATGGCTACACCTTC.

This clonotype was recorded a few times. The J gene is TRBJ1-1, the V gene TRBV30; the D gene is possibly TRBD1 (5 bases). Germline V gives CDR1 GTSNPN, CDR2 SVGIG (reference sequence). V lost 4 bases and J 4 bases, leaving 22 bases between the germline ends. CDR3 length: 16 residues. The CDR3 DNA follows: TGTGCCTGGACCCCAATAGGGGCCCCGGGGGGCACTGAAGCTTTCTTT. The encoded protein is CAWTPIGAPGGTEAFF. Filled out from reference TRBV30 and TRBJ1-1, the complete variable domain reads SQTIHQWPATLVQPVGSPLSLECTVEGTSNPNLYWYRQAAGRGLQLLFYSVGIGQISSEVPQNLSASRPQDRQFILSSKKLLLSDSGFYLCAWTPIGAPGGTEAFFGQGTRLTVV.

CDR3 loop: CASSLNPATEAFF. The CDR3 nucleotides are TGTGCCAGCAGCTTAAACCCAGCTACTGAAGCTTTCTTT. The chain combines TRBV7-9 with TRBJ1-1; no definite D call. Per the germline V gene, CDR1 is SEHNR and CDR2 is FQNEAQ (reference sequence). Deletions cut 2 bases from V and 5 bases from J, with 9 bases between. This CDR3 contains 13 residues. Full variable domain (missing parts from reference TRBV7-9 and TRBJ1-1): DTGVSQNPRHKITKRGQNVTFRCDPISEHNRLYWYRQTLGQGPEFLTYFQNEAQLEKSRLLSDRFSAERPKGSFSTLEIQRTEQGDSAMYLCASSLNPATEAFFGQGTRLTVV.

The chain has TRBV6-4 and TRBJ1-2; D call uncertain. CDR3 length equals 12 residues. Trimming took off 5 bases at V and 8 bases at J, with 12 bases between the two ends. Germline values: CDR1 MRHNA, CDR2 SNTAGT. This CDR3 reads CASSNSVGGYTF. The CDR3 DNA follows: TGTGCCAGCAGTAATAGTGTAGGGGGCTACACCTTC.

The chain combines TRBV2 with TRBJ1-1; 7 bases are a match to TRBD1. Germline V gene lookup returns CDR1 SNHLY and CDR2 FYNNEI. This CDR3 has 14 residues. Trimming removed 8 bases from V and 0 bases from J; junction bases left unmatched: 6. This chain's CDR3 is CASEHRGMNTEAFF. CDR3 DNA sequence: TGTGCCAGCGAACACAGGGGCATGAACACTGAAGCTTTCTTT. Supplemented by reference TRBV2 and TRBJ1-1, the full variable domain reads EPEVTQTPSHQVTQMGQEVILRCVPISNHLYFYWYRQILGQKVEFLVSFYNNEISEKSEIFDDQFSVERPDGSNFTLKIRSTKLEDSAMYFCASEHRGMNTEAFFGQGTRLTVV.

Only a few counts were recorded for this clonotype. The rearrangement uses TRBV20-1 and TRBJ1-2, with a possible D match to TRBD1 (6 bases). The CDR3 covers 12 residues. Trimming removed 4 bases from V and 4 bases from J, with 10 bases in between. Germline V CDR1 and CDR2: DFQATT, SNEGSKA (reference sequence). CDR3 bases: TGCAGTGCTACGGGGGGCACCTATGGCTACACCTTC. Translating it yields CSATGGTYGYTF.

CDR3 sequence reads: CASSISPGARPNYGYTF. The CDR3, as DNA: TGTGCCAGTAGTATCAGCCCAGGGGCAAGACCTAACTATGGCTACACCTTC. This chain connects TRBV19 to TRBJ1-2, with a weak D call TRBD1 (6 bases). CDR3 size: 17 residues. V shed 3 bases and J shed 0 bases, with 17 bases lying between them. Germline V gene sequence: CDR1 LNHDA, CDR2 SQIVND (reference sequence).

Within the sample, this clonotype is medium-sized (0.01 to 0.1%). DNA for the CDR3: TGCAGTGCCTGGACTGGTAGCAATCAGCCCCAGCATTTT. Its protein product is CSAWTGSNQPQHF. J is TRBJ1-5 and V is TRBV20-1; D is undetermined. The V end lost 6 bases, the J end lost 0 bases, and 9 bases lay between the germline ends. The CDR3 contains 13 residues. Germline-derived CDR1 and CDR2 are DFQATT and SNEGSKA (reference sequence).

The table lists this clonotype with a few counts. V is TRBV6-5 and J is TRBJ2-1; TRBD2 matches 13 bases. The CDR3 has 17 amino acids. In germline, CDR1 is MNHEY, CDR2 SVGAGI. The V and J ends lost 0 bases and 8 bases, in that order; junction bases with no gene match: 7. The DNA of the CDR3 is TGTGCCAGCAGTTACTCGAGAACTAGCGGGGGGGCCTATGAGCAGTTCTTC. It yields the protein CASSYSRTSGGAYEQFF.

In its sample, this clonotype was seen a few times. The chain combines TRBV2 with TRBJ1-1, with D unresolved. CDR3 size: 12 residues. The germline V gene encodes CDR1 SNHLY and CDR2 FYNNEI. V was pared by 7 bases and J by 1 base, with 7 bases between. CDR3 amino acids: CASKDENTEAFF. In nucleotides, the CDR3 is TGTGCCAGCAAGGACGAGAACACTGAAGCTTTCTTT.

In DNA form, the CDR3 reads TGTGCCAGCAGTTCGAGGGGCGGGGGCAGCAATCAGCCCCAGCATTTT. This gives the protein CASSSRGGGSNQPQHF. The chain recombines TRBV6-5 with TRBJ1-5, with D tentatively TRBD1 (6 bases). Trimming removed 4 bases from V and 1 base from J, with 14 bases in between. In germline, CDR1 is MNHEY, CDR2 SVGAGI. CDR3 length: 16 amino acids.

This rearrangement joins TRBV24-1 to TRBJ1-2; 8 bases match TRBD1. This CDR3 spans 15 amino acids. Losses at the gene ends were 4 bases for V and 4 bases for J; bases not matched to a gene: 7. The germline V gene encodes CDR1 KGHDR and CDR2 SFDVKD. The CDR3 DNA reads TGTGCCACCAGTGAGGGGACAGGACTCACCTATGGCTACACCTTC. It translates to CATSEGTGLTYGYTF.